Below are 28 T cell receptor beta chains sequenced from a single sample in a study of T cells in localized non-small cell lung cancer (dated by TCRdb to about 2020). The library was prepared using the immunoSEQ multiplex PCR assay. In its TCRdb copy, this immuneACCESS table keeps in-frame sequences only and misses some clones. Where compared with another copy, unresolved V genes explain less than half of these, and the others have no known cause. Counted in this sample were a few thousand clones; more than 25% of them appeared once. The ten largest clones take up over 9% of the sample. The sample here was lung tumor tissue, taken before any cancer treatment. These receptors all stem from a woman aged 40-69 years with stage I lung adenocarcinoma.

This chain's CDR3 is CAWSVPGQGLEKLFF. Here the CDR3 DNA reads TGTGCCTGGAGTGTACCGGGGCAGGGTTTAGAAAAACTGTTTTTT. The V and J genes are TRBV30 and TRBJ1-4; the D gene is possibly TRBD1 (5 bases). Trimming stripped 0 bases from V and 8 bases from J, with 16 bases between. This CDR3 contains 15 residues. Germline CDR1 is GTSNPN and CDR2 is SVGIG (reference sequence).

The sample holds a few counts of this clone. This chain connects TRBV28 to TRBJ2-3; 7 bases are shared with TRBD1. This CDR3 contains 16 residues. Germline lookup yields CDR1 MDHEN and CDR2 SYDVKM. Losses at the gene ends were 6 bases for V and 2 bases for J; bases not matched to a gene: 11. The CDR3 loop reads CASSPNRGSLTDTQYF. In nucleotides, the CDR3 is TGTGCCAGCAGCCCAAACAGGGGTTCCCTCACAGATACGCAGTATTTT.

This rearrangement joins TRBV5-1 to TRBJ2-1, with D possibly TRBD2 on 5 matching bases. Germline lookup yields CDR1 SGHRS and CDR2 YFSETQ. The CDR3 consists of 16 residues. The germline V and J ends were trimmed by 0 bases and 1 base, with 11 bases remaining between them. The DNA of the CDR3 is TGCGCCAGCAGCTTGGCGGGGAGCCTTTCCTACAATGAGCAGTTCTTC. Protein: CASSLAGSLSYNEQFF.

V is TRBV19 and J is TRBJ1-5; no clear D. Trimming pared 7 bases from V and 2 bases from J, leaving 6 bases between. The CDR3 is 12 amino acids. Germline V gene data show CDR1 as LNHDA and CDR2 as SQIVND (reference sequence). This CDR3 reads CASTQGNQPQHF. The CDR3 DNA sequence: TGTGCCAGTACGCAGGGCAATCAGCCCCAGCATTTT.

The J gene is TRBJ2-3, the V gene TRBV27; D call uncertain. V shed 6 bases and J shed 8 bases, with 12 bases lying between them. This CDR3 spans 12 amino acids. Germline V gene sequence: CDR1 MNHEY, CDR2 SMNVEV (reference sequence). This chain's CDR3 is CASSPDDRTQYF. CDR3 DNA sequence: TGTGCCAGCAGCCCAGATGATCGTACGCAGTATTTT.

This clone is medium-sized. The chain recombines TRBV6-8 with TRBJ2-7, with 10 bases aligning to TRBD2. CDR1 and CDR2 (germline): MNHGY, SAAAGT. Trimming at V came to 6 bases and at J to 2 bases, leaving 7 bases not matched to a gene. CDR3 length: 15 amino acids. The CDR3 sequence is CASSRLGLAAYEQYF. CDR3 sequence (DNA): TGTGCCAGCAGCCGACTTGGACTAGCGGCCTACGAGCAGTACTTC.

The V call is TRBV10-3, the J call TRBJ1-3, with 7 bases matching TRBD1. With 2 bases clipped from V and 1 base from J, the junction kept 5 bases outside the gene matches. The CDR3 contains 16 residues. Germline V gene lookup returns CDR1 ENHRY and CDR2 SYGVKD. The CDR3 nucleotides are TGTGCCATCAGTGAGCCGACAGGGACGTCTGGAAACACCATATATTTT. Translation gives CAISEPTGTSGNTIYF.

The chain carries TRBV11-1 and TRBJ2-2, with 7 bases matching TRBD2. V lost 5 bases to trimming and J lost 4 bases; unmatched junction nucleotides: 10. Germline V gives CDR1 SGHAT, CDR2 FQDESV (reference sequence). The CDR3 is 16 residues long. This CDR3 reads CASSPPGEGSTGELFF. As DNA, the CDR3 is TGTGCCAGCAGCCCTCCGGGGGAGGGTAGCACCGGGGAGCTGTTTTTT.

This clone was detected only a few times. The V gene is TRBV6-8, the J gene TRBJ1-1, with D perhaps matching TRBD1 (5 bases). V was cut by 10 bases and J by 8 bases, with 17 bases left in between. The CDR3 has 12 amino acids. Germline V gene data show CDR1 as MNHGY and CDR2 as SAAAGT. Here the CDR3 DNA reads TGTGCCACTACCCAGGGTGTTGCGGAAGCTTTCTTT. Protein product: CATTQGVAEAFF.

This chain links TRBV11-3 with TRBJ1-3; D possibly corresponds to TRBD1 (5 bases). V was cut by 3 bases and J by 1 base, with 13 bases left in between. In germline, CDR1 is SGHNT, CDR2 YENEEA. The CDR3 length is 16 residues. The CDR3 is CASSFTGVRSGNTIYF. CDR3 coding DNA: TGTGCCAGCAGCTTCACGGGGGTTAGGTCTGGAAACACCATATATTTT.

This clone was seen a few times. The chain combines TRBV6-8 with TRBJ2-7; possible D gene TRBD1, 6 bases. V lost 0 bases, J lost 2 bases, and 14 bases lay in between. The CDR3 runs 16 residues. Germline CDR1 MNHGY, CDR2 SAAAGT. CDR3 in DNA: TGTGCCAGCAGTTACTCATTGCCGGGGACACCCTACGAGCAGTACTTC. Protein product: CASSYSLPGTPYEQYF.

The chain carries TRBV19 and TRBJ2-1; no clear D gene. CDR3 length: 15 residues. Germline V gene sequence: CDR1 LNHDA, CDR2 SQIVND (reference sequence). V lost 3 bases, J lost 7 bases, and 16 bases lay in between. Written as DNA, the CDR3 is TGTGCCAGTAGTATTGGGTTAGTAGTGGGGAATGAGCAGTTCTTC. Translating it yields CASSIGLVVGNEQFF.

In its sample, this clone ranks as large. The rearrangement joins TRBV28 to TRBJ2-5; D might be TRBD1 (6 bases). Germline V lookup: CDR1 MDHEN, CDR2 SYDVKM. The V end was cut by 10 bases, the J end by 0 bases, with 33 bases between. This CDR3 region has 20 residues. CDR3 amino acids: CATLHRVGAWGINDQETQYF. The DNA of the CDR3 is TGTGCCACCCTCCACAGGGTAGGGGCTTGGGGGATAAACGACCAAGAGACCCAGTACTTC.

The rearrangement joins TRBV28 to TRBJ2-6, with D perhaps matching TRBD2 (5 bases). The CDR3 is 16 amino acids. V gave up 6 bases and J gave up 0 bases, with 12 bases separating them. CDR1 is MDHEN and CDR2 is SYDVKM in the germline V gene. The CDR3 region has the DNA TGTGCCAGCAGCTCCCCCGAGGGCTCTGGGGCCAACGTCCTGACTTTC. Its translation: CASSSPEGSGANVLTF.

The chain joins TRBV19 to TRBJ1-5; D is perhaps TRBD1 (5 bases). Trimming cost V 3 bases and J 4 bases, with 13 bases left between them. The germline V gene has CDR1 LNHDA and CDR2 SQIVND (reference sequence). This CDR3 contains 15 residues. Here the CDR3 reads CASSMWGGGNQPQHF. DNA for the CDR3: TGTGCCAGTAGTATGTGGGGTGGGGGGAATCAGCCCCAGCATTTT.

This clone appeared a few times. The V gene is TRBV9, the J gene TRBJ2-7; 9 bases map to TRBD2. The CDR3 contains 13 residues. CDR1 is SGDLS and CDR2 is YYNGEE in the germline V gene. J gave up 4 bases and V 9 bases, and 8 bases lay outside the gene matches. Written as DNA, the CDR3 is TGTGCCACCTCCGCTAGCGGGGTGTACGAGCAGTACTTC. This sequence encodes CATSASGVYEQYF.

This clone has just a few counts. The rearrangement joins TRBV6-7 to TRBJ2-3; 9 bases fit TRBD1. TRBV6-7 is designated an ORF whose function remains uncertain. The CDR3 is 18 residues long. Trimming took 2 bases from V and 0 from J; bases not matched to a gene: 9. CDR3: CASSYLTPGQGSTDTQYF. DNA of the CDR3: TGTGCCAGCAGTTACCTGACCCCCGGACAGGGGAGCACAGATACGCAGTATTTT.

The rearrangement links TRBV5-1 to TRBJ2-3, with 8 positions matching TRBD1. Germline-derived CDR1 and CDR2 are SGHRS and YFSETQ. V was pared by 0 bases and J by 0 bases, with 6 bases of the junction left unmatched. CDR3 size: 17 residues. This chain's CDR3 is CASSLVQGQGSTDTQYF. The CDR3 nucleotides read TGCGCCAGCAGCTTGGTTCAAGGACAGGGTAGCACAGATACGCAGTATTTT. The full variable domain, completed using reference TRBV5-1 and TRBJ2-3, is KAGVTQTPRYLIKTRGQQVTLSCSPISGHRSVSWYQQTPGQGLQFLFEYFSETQRNKGNFPGRFSGRQFSNSRSEMNVSTLELGDSALYLCASSLVQGQGSTDTQYFGPGTRLTVL.

The chain uses TRBV18 and TRBJ1-2; D gene ambiguous. The CDR3 is 17 residues long. With 3 bases removed from V and 7 bases from J, the gap between germline ends came to 24 bases. Germline assignment: CDR1 KGHSH and CDR2 LQKENI. The CDR3 sequence: CASSPSPGGSQSAGYTF. CDR3 nucleotide sequence: TGTGCCAGCTCACCGAGTCCAGGAGGCAGTCAATCTGCTGGCTACACCTTC.

This clone was seen a few times. The chain links TRBV11-3 to TRBJ2-1; 10 bases line up with TRBD2. CDR3 size: 17 residues. CDR1 and CDR2 (germline): SGHNT, YENEEA. V was clipped by 5 bases and J by 6 bases; unmatched bases: 13. Here the CDR3 reads CASSLKNSGGLGNEQFF. CDR3 DNA: TGTGCCAGCAGCCTCAAGAATAGCGGGGGGCTCGGCAATGAGCAGTTCTTC.

In this sample, this clone is medium-sized. This chain uses TRBV15 with TRBJ2-5, with 7 bases fitting TRBD1. The CDR3 is 14 residues long. With 5 bases clipped from V and 7 bases from J, the junction kept 10 bases outside the gene matches. The germline V gene encodes CDR1 LNHNV and CDR2 YYDKDF (reference sequence). In nucleotides, the CDR3 is TGTGCCACCAGCGGCACAGGGGATGCGGGGACCCAGTACTTC. As protein: CATSGTGDAGTQYF. The variable domain in full, with the rest retrieved from reference TRBV15 and TRBJ2-5, is DAMVIQNPRYQVTQFGKPVTLSCSQTLNHNVMYWYQQKSSQAPKLLFHYYDKDFNNEADTPDNFQSRRPNTSFCFLDIRSPGLGDTAMYLCATSGTGDAGTQYFGPGTRLLVL.

The chain recombines TRBV28 with TRBJ1-4, with TRBD1 matching 7 bases. The CDR3 covers 14 residues. CDR1 is MDHEN, CDR2 SYDVKM, per germline. J gave up 8 bases and V 6 bases, and 9 bases lay outside the gene matches. The chain's CDR3 is CASSQGQMEEKLFF. The CDR3 coding sequence is TGTGCCAGCAGCCAGGGACAGATGGAAGAAAAACTGTTTTTT.

This clone has just a few counts. This sequence joins TRBV6-8 and TRBJ2-2; perhaps TRBD1 as D (6 bases). The CDR3 sequence is 12 residues long. Germline V lookup: CDR1 MNHGY, CDR2 SAAAGT. V was trimmed by 8 bases and J by 5 bases, leaving 9 bases between them. The CDR3, as DNA: TGTGCCAGCTGTAGGGGGACCGGGGAGCTGTTTTTT. Residues: CASCRGTGELFF.

Relative to its sample, this clone is medium-sized. This sequence joins TRBV28 and TRBJ1-2; D perhaps matches TRBD1 (5 bases). CDR1 MDHEN and CDR2 SYDVKM come from the germline V gene. The CDR3 covers 12 residues. The germline V and J ends were trimmed by 3 bases and 8 bases, with 10 bases remaining between them. This CDR3 reads CASSLGGTGYTF. The DNA of the CDR3 is TGTGCCAGCAGTTTGGGGGGGACCGGCTACACCTTC.

The rearrangement uses TRBV19 and TRBJ1-5; 10 bases match TRBD1. The CDR3 is 15 residues long. Germline values: CDR1 LNHDA, CDR2 SQIVND (reference sequence). After removal of 5 bases from V and 6 bases from J, the junction contained 7 bases not matched to a gene. The CDR3 loop is CASSRDRGSVQPQHF. For the CDR3, the DNA is TGTGCCAGTAGTCGGGACAGGGGTTCCGTTCAGCCCCAGCATTTT.

The gene calls are TRBV28 and TRBJ2-7; TRBD2 might be the D (6 bases). Trimming left V 3 bases short and J 2 bases short, with 11 bases between. CDR3 length: 14 amino acids. Germline CDR1 reads MDHEN; CDR2 reads SYDVKM. Written as DNA, the CDR3 is TGTGCCAGCAGTTTCCCAGGAGGGACCTACGAGCAGTACTTC. Amino acid sequence: CASSFPGGTYEQYF.

The rearrangement links TRBV7-6 to TRBJ2-7, with TRBD1 identical over 9 bases. The germline V gene has CDR1 SGHVS and CDR2 FNYEAQ. The trim removed 3 bases at V and 5 bases at J, leaving 8 bases unmatched. CDR3 length: 15 amino acids. DNA of the CDR3: TGTGCCAGCAGCTTGGCCGGGACAGGGCGAGACGAGCAGTACTTC. Translation gives CASSLAGTGRDEQYF.

The J gene is TRBJ1-1, the V gene TRBV14, with 7 bases fitting TRBD1. V lost 4 bases and J lost 5; bases outside the gene matches: 4. This CDR3 has 13 amino acids. Per germline, CDR1 SGHDN and CDR2 FVKESK. This CDR3 reads CASSLQGVTEAFF. DNA for the CDR3: TGTGCCAGCAGCCTCCAGGGGGTTACTGAAGCTTTCTTT.